This T cell receptor beta chain was observed in a study of cytomegalovirus exposure and HLA in healthy donors. Researchers ran the PCR with 60 Vbeta and 13 Jbeta primers. Method: immunoSEQ multiplex PCR; TCRdb's copy keeps in-frame clones and lacks some. The table includes roughly 100,000 clones, 85% to 90% detected once. This receptor was identified in a man aged 25 to 40 in good health and CMV-seronegative. The sequencing sample was made of PBMCs.

This CDR3 reads CSVTGGFDYGYTF. CDR3 bases: TGCAGCGTAACAGGGGGTTTTGACTATGGCTACACCTTC. The genes are TRBV29-1 and TRBJ1-2; TRBD1 matches 8 bases. This CDR3 is built from 13 residues. V gave up 6 bases and J gave up 3 bases; unmatched junction bases: 6. Germline CDR1 is SQVTM and CDR2 is ANQGSEA.